This TCR beta chain was recovered during a study of glioma-infiltrating T cells after dendritic cell vaccination. Study-wide results and caveats: Patients with more pretreatment TILs had longer time to progression and survival. Complete blood and tumor specimen sets were limited to few patients.

Germline V gene lookup returns CDR1 MNHNY and CDR2 SVGAGI (reference sequence). The CDR3 length is 14 residues. Some clones are missing from TCRdb's copy, which holds only in-frame ones; the method was immunoSEQ multiplex PCR. The table lists roughly 60,000 clones, about 85% of them singletons. Details on this clone: Its matching antigen is unknown.

Sample time point: after dendritic cell vaccination, including at tumor progression/relapse. None of the glioblastoma patients had an isocitrate dehydrogenase mutation. Blood PBMC samples: pre-vaccination, two weeks post third vaccination, and at tumor progression. The V call is TRBV6-6, the J call TRBJ2-5, with 8 nucleotides matching TRBD1. The TCR was taken from a human donor with glioblastoma. The sequencing used blood, collected after dendritic cell vaccination. CDR3 DNA: TGTAGCGCTCAAGCCTCGACAGGGGAAGAGACCCAGTACTTC. The encoded protein is CSAQASTGEETQYF.